This T cell receptor (beta chain) was captured in a study of regulatory T cells in long-lasting Graves disease. The CDR3 is made up of 14 amino acids. Germline CDR1 is SNHLY and CDR2 is FYNNEI. Between the trimmed V and J ends, which lost 5 bases and 0 bases, there was a span of 10 bases. Time point: newly diagnosed GD, antithyroid drugs for less than 3 months. PBMCs were the source of the RNA used for TCR sequencing. Doctors identified Graves' disease using the American Thyroid Association guidelines. Roughly 10 milliliters of peripheral blood were taken and placed in EDTA tubes. This clonotype was found many times. Its target is not known. Libraries of TCR beta came from iRepertoire HTBI primers plus Arm-PCR of CDR3 regions. Via MiXCR, TCRdb re-called the multiplex PCR reads, giving one row per CDR3 protein. The sample lists some 500,000 distinct CDR3 sequences; 15% to 20% were seen once. Whole-study findings and limits: Among persistent patients, a larger number of public clonotypes were shared (over 2,500) than among newly diagnosed patients (approximately 970).

This sample was shared with a second study, whose subject was T cells in Graves' hyperthyroidism and ophthalmopathy.

The chain uses TRBV2 and TRBJ1-2, with D uncertain. The clonotype comes from a woman between 40 and 65 years old with Graves disease. Here the sequenced sample was peripheral blood mononuclear cells (PBMCs), taken at new diagnosis, from a patient treated with antithyroid drugs. CDR3 protein: CASSLTATNYGYTF. CDR3 sequence (DNA): TGTGCCAGCAGTTTGACGGCTACTAACTATGGCTACACCTTC.